The 9 T cell receptor beta chains below were found in one sample sequenced in a study of T cell responses to AZD1222 COVID-19 vaccine. TCRdb keeps only in-frame clones here, not all; method: immunoSEQ multiplex PCR. The sample has more than 95,000 clones, 70% to 90% seen once. Sample: peripheral blood, taken on day 0 of AZD1222 vaccination. These receptors were taken from an adult in good health.

This clone was picked up a small number of times. The chain combines TRBV24-1 with TRBJ1-1; 7 bases are shared with TRBD1. CDR3 size: 15 residues. CDR1 KGHDR and CDR2 SFDVKD come from the germline V gene. Trimming cost V 4 bases and J 1 base; bases outside gene matches: 5. CDR3 sequence: CATSEKGQPNTEAFF. The CDR3 DNA reads TGTGCCACCAGTGAAAAGGGACAGCCGAACACTGAAGCTTTCTTT.

As concerns this clone: This sample also contains other DNA sequences that code for the same CDR3. CDR3 amino acids: CASSEYGSYGYTF. The CDR3 DNA reads TGTGCCAGCAGTGAATATGGAAGCTATGGCTACACCTTC. This chain links TRBV25-1 with TRBJ1-2, with D unresolved. This CDR3 has 13 amino acids. V dropped 0 bases and J dropped 4 bases, with 6 bases sitting between them. Germline loops: CDR1 MGHDK, CDR2 SYGVNS.

The genes are TRBV29-1 and TRBJ1-1; D remains unclear. CDR1 SQVTM and CDR2 ANQGSEA come from the germline V gene. V was trimmed by 7 bases and J by 5 bases, leaving 14 bases between them. The CDR3 consists of 12 residues. Here the CDR3 reads CSAAQGKTEAFF. The DNA for the CDR3 is TGCAGCGCCGCCCAAGGAAAAACTGAAGCTTTCTTT.

The gene calls are TRBV11-2 and TRBJ1-5; D is unresolved. Trimming shortened V by 5 bases and J by 0 bases, and 11 bases separated the two germline ends. Looked up from germline, CDR1 is SGHAT and CDR2 is FQNNGV. The CDR3 runs 15 residues. CDR3 coding DNA: TGTGCCAGCAGCCGCCTACCGAGTAGCAATCAGCCCCAGCATTTT. Translated, it gives CASSRLPSSNQPQHF.

A few counts support this clone. The chain links TRBV7-9 to TRBJ1-5; TRBD1 matches at 7 bases. Per germline, CDR1 SEHNR and CDR2 FQNEAQ (reference sequence). The CDR3 sequence is 16 residues long. V shed 4 bases, J shed 2 bases, and the junction held 8 bases outside the gene matches. The CDR3 loop reads CASSSQTGSGNQPQHF. CDR3 nucleotide sequence: TGTGCCAGCAGCTCCCAGACAGGGAGTGGCAATCAGCCCCAGCATTTT. Full variable domain (rest looked up from reference TRBV7-9 and TRBJ1-5): DTGVSQNPRHKITKRGQNVTFRCDPISEHNRLYWYRQTLGQGPEFLTYFQNEAQLEKSRLLSDRFSAERPKGSFSTLEIQRTEQGDSAMYLCASSSQTGSGNQPQHFGDGTRLSIL.

This clone was recorded only once. The rearrangement links TRBV20-1 to TRBJ1-6, with D tentatively TRBD1 (5 bases). This CDR3 comprises 14 residues. Trimming cost V 3 bases and J 7 bases, with 13 bases left between them. Germline-derived CDR1 and CDR2 are DFQATT and SNEGSKA (reference sequence). CDR3 nucleotides: TGCAGTGCTAGTTTGGGGCTCGGGAATTCACCCCTCCACTTT. Translated, it gives CSASLGLGNSPLHF.

The J gene is TRBJ1-1, the V gene TRBV18; D is uncertain. Germline-derived CDR1 and CDR2 are KGHSH and LQKENI. The V end was cut by 0 bases, the J end by 10 bases, with 9 bases between. The CDR3 is 12 residues long. The CDR3 loop is CASSPPSRGAFF. The CDR3 nucleotides read TGTGCCAGCTCACCACCGAGCCGGGGAGCTTTCTTT.

This chain links TRBV5-3 with TRBJ1-4, with 7 bases fitting TRBD1. TRBV5-3 is given ORF status, its function remaining uncertain. The J segment lost 5 bases and the V segment lost 3 bases, leaving 7 bases of the junction unmatched. CDR3 length: 15 amino acids. The CDR3 bases are TGTGCCAGAAGCTCCCCGGGACAGAGAAATGAAAAACTGTTTTTT. It translates to CARSSPGQRNEKLFF.

The chain recombines TRBV3-1 (or the pseudogene TRBV3-2) with TRBJ2-1; unclear D gene. The V gene's germline CDR1 is LGHDT and CDR2 YNNKEL (reference sequence). The V gene lost 1 base and the J gene lost 8 bases, with 18 bases spanning the gap. This CDR3 has 16 amino acids. The CDR3 region has the DNA TGTGCCAGCAGCCAAGTGCTGGACGCACGTATGGATGAGCAGTTCTTC. Its protein product is CASSQVLDARMDEQFF.